The 7 T cell receptor beta chains in this list originate from one sample, sequenced in a study of early T cells in non-severe SARS-CoV-2 infection (dated by TCRdb to about 2021). Libraries were prepared through 5' RACE. Sequenced using a NextSeq 500. Clones were called with MiXCR by TCRdb after fastp trimmed the public reads at Q25, and only in-frame beta chains were retained. Every CDR3 protein is listed once, alongside the most common genes and DNA of its rows. The sample includes around 53,000 distinct CDR3 sequences, with roughly 12% observed a single time. The leading ten clones occupy approximately 2.5% of the sample. This specimen consisted of whole blood, obtained at baseline. The origin of the receptors is an adult who was a healthcare worker with PCR-confirmed SARS-CoV-2 infection or an uninfected control (not recorded which).

In its sample, this clonotype was seen a few times. The gene calls are TRBV27 and TRBJ2-3; D tentatively fits TRBD1 or TRBD2 (6 bases each). Trimming took 2 bases from V and 5 from J, leaving 8 bases between them. Germline V gene sequence: CDR1 MNHEY, CDR2 SMNVEV (reference sequence). There are 13 residues in the CDR3. The CDR3 spells CASSLRGEDTQYF. CDR3 sequence (DNA): TGTGCCAGCAGTTTAAGGGGGGAAGATACGCAGTATTTT.

This chain's CDR3 is CASSMRENTGELFF. DNA for the CDR3: TGTGCCAGTAGTATGAGGGAAAACACCGGGGAGCTGTTTTTT. The J gene is TRBJ2-2, the V gene TRBV19; perhaps TRBD2 as D (5 bases). The V and J ends lost 3 bases and 2 bases respectively, with 7 bases between them. Looked up from germline, CDR1 is LNHDA and CDR2 is SQIVND (reference sequence). The CDR3 extends over 14 amino acids.

At least ten counts were recorded for this clonotype. V usage is TRBV7-9 and J usage is TRBJ2-5; no clear D gene. The CDR3 totals 11 residues. The V end lost 5 bases, the J end lost 2 bases, and 3 bases lay between the germline ends. CDR1 is SEHNR and CDR2 is FQNEAQ in the germline V gene (reference sequence). Written as DNA, the CDR3 is TGTGCCAGCAGCGTACAAGAGACCCAGTACTTC. Its translation is CASSVQETQYF.

This clonotype was seen only a few times. The chain carries TRBV29-1 and TRBJ1-1; D is unresolved. The length of the CDR3 is 14 residues. V was clipped by 4 bases and J by 0 bases, with 12 bases between them. From germline, CDR1 is SQVTM and CDR2 ANQGSEA. For the CDR3, the DNA is TGCAGCGTTGGGGCAGGCCTTATGAACACTGAAGCTTTCTTT. Residues: CSVGAGLMNTEAFF.

This clonotype occurred many times. The chain combines TRBV7-2 with TRBJ2-2; 8 bases are shared with TRBD2. This CDR3 comprises 16 residues. After removal of 1 base from V and 0 bases from J, the junction contained 1 base not matched to a gene. Per the germline V gene, CDR1 is SGHTA and CDR2 is FQGNSA. The CDR3: CASSLVAGTNTGELFF. As DNA, the CDR3 is TGTGCCAGCAGCTTAGTAGCGGGAACGAACACCGGGGAGCTGTTTTTT.

This clonotype was counted at least ten times. CDR3 DNA sequence: TGTGCCAGCAGCTATTGGCTCCAGTCTAATTCACCCCTCCACTTT. Residues: CASSYWLQSNSPLHF. This chain uses TRBV7-8 with TRBJ1-6; D not certain. The germline CDR1 and CDR2 sequences are SGHVS and FQNEAQ. This CDR3 is built from 15 residues. V gave up 4 bases and J gave up 6 bases, with 13 bases separating them. Together with reference TRBV7-8 and TRBJ1-6, the CDR3 gives the full variable domain: GAGVSQSPRYKVAKRGQDVALRCDPISGHVSLFWYQQALGQGPEFLTYFQNEAQLDKSGLPSDRFFAERPEGSVSTLKIQRTQQEDSAVYLCASSYWLQSNSPLHFGNGTRLTVT.

This clonotype was counted at least ten times. The chain has TRBV5-5 and TRBJ2-4, with D maybe TRBD2 (6 bases). Germline V gene lookup returns CDR1 SGHKS and CDR2 YYEKEE (reference sequence). Trimming cost V 4 bases and J 12 bases, with 11 bases left between them. The CDR3 totals 11 residues. CDR3 DNA: TGTGCCAGCAGCGTGACGGGGGATCAGTACTTC. It specifies CASSVTGDQYF. The full variable domain, completed using reference TRBV5-5 and TRBJ2-4, is DAGVTQSPTHLIKTRGQQVTLRCSPISGHKSVSWYQQVLGQGPQFIFQYYEKEERGRGNFPDRFSARQFPNYSSELNVNALLLGDSALYLCASSVTGDQYFGAGTRLSVL.